This is a list of T cell receptor beta chains from one sample in a study of T cell responses to AZD1222 COVID-19 vaccine. Only in-frame clones appear in the TCRdb table, and some are missing; sequencing was by immunoSEQ multiplex PCR. In the table there are about 110,000 clones, 88% of which are singletons. The sample was peripheral blood, taken on day 0 of AZD1222 vaccination. Receptors were obtained from an adult in good health. CDR3s include the opening cysteine and the closing phenylalanine or tryptophan. The D gene is left open where the match is weak. Some rows have no size entry. The others give once, few or many, or a class for an expanded clone.

v_gene	j_gene	len	abundance	d_gene	CDR3aa	CDR3nt
TRBV30	TRBJ1-5	13	few	.	CAWSVQGGQPQHF	TGTGCCTGGAGTGTACAGGGTGGTCAGCCCCAGCATTTT
TRBV12-3/TRBV12-4	TRBJ2-3	13	.	.	CASSPLQGGTQYF	TGTGCCAGCAGTCCTCTTCAGGGGGGTACGCAGTATTTT
TRBV29-1	TRBJ1-1	13	.	.	CSVFFEGNTEAFF	TGCAGCGTCTTTTTCGAAGGGAACACTGAAGCTTTCTTT
TRBV29-1	TRBJ1-2	14	once	.	CSVESRGGNYGYTF	TGCAGCGTTGAGAGCCGGGGCGGCAACTATGGCTACACCTTC
TRBV19	TRBJ1-6	15	.	TRBD1	CASSIDRTGGGPLHF	TGTGCCAGTAGTATAGATCGGACAGGGGGAGGACCCCTCCACTTT
TRBV30	TRBJ2-5	12	.	TRBD2	CATRGGFETQYF	TGTGCTACGCGGGGGGGCTTTGAGACCCAGTACTTC
TRBV11-3	TRBJ2-1	14	.	TRBD1	CASARDRASNEQFF	TGTGCCAGCGCCAGGGACAGGGCCAGCAATGAGCAGTTCTTC
TRBV11-2	TRBJ1-1	15	.	.	CASSPGDRSNTEAFF	TGTGCCAGCAGCCCAGGGGACCGGTCGAACACTGAAGCTTTCTTT
TRBV5-1	TRBJ2-3	19	.	TRBD2	CASSLPLAGGIKVTDTQYF	TGCGCCAGCAGCCTGCCCCTAGCGGGGGGGATAAAAGTGACAGATACGCAGTATTTT
TRBV4-1	TRBJ2-1	17	.	TRBD2	CASSQRLDSGTYNEQFF	TGCGCCAGCAGCCAAAGGTTGGATAGCGGGACTTACAATGAGCAGTTCTTC
TRBV7-9	TRBJ1-5	16	.	.	CASSLYRVHSNQPQHF	TGTGCCAGCAGCCTCTACCGGGTCCATAGCAATCAGCCCCAGCATTTT
TRBV5-1	TRBJ1-1	14	.	.	CASSLGRSNTEAFF	TGCGCCAGCAGCCTAGGTCGGTCAAACACTGAAGCTTTCTTT
TRBV7-9	TRBJ2-5	16	.	TRBD2	CASSLGSLAGGETQYF	TGTGCCAGCAGCTTAGGTTCACTAGCGGGCGGCGAGACCCAGTACTTC
TRBV12-3/TRBV12-4	TRBJ1-1	13	.	TRBD1	CASSRDRGTEAFF	TGTGCCAGCAGCAGGGACAGGGGCACTGAAGCTTTCTTT
TRBV6-5	TRBJ1-2	14	.	.	CASSYNRDDYGYTF	TGTGCCAGCAGCTATAACAGGGACGACTATGGCTACACCTTC
TRBV7-2	TRBJ1-4	16	.	.	CASSLFAGASNEKLFF	TGTGCCAGCAGCTTATTCGCGGGGGCAAGCAATGAAAAACTGTTTTTT
TRBV5-5	TRBJ1-4	17	.	TRBD1	CASSPGDRGTTNEKLFF	TGTGCCAGCAGCCCCGGGGACAGGGGAACAACTAATGAAAAACTGTTTTTT
TRBV10-1	TRBJ1-1	14	.	.	CASKPTHKGAEAFF	TGCGCCAGCAAACCGACCCACAAGGGCGCTGAAGCTTTCTTT
TRBV5-5	TRBJ1-1	14	.	TRBD1	CASSLNTQGAEAFF	TGTGCCAGCAGCTTGAATACCCAGGGGGCTGAAGCTTTCTTT
TRBV6-5	TRBJ1-1	13	.	.	CASGPFMNTEAFF	TGTGCCAGCGGCCCGTTCATGAACACTGAAGCTTTCTTT
TRBV27	TRBJ1-2	15	.	TRBD1	CASSSRTGGAYGYTF	TGTGCCAGCAGTTCACGGACAGGGGGCGCCTATGGCTACACCTTC
TRBV3-1/TRBV3-2	TRBJ2-5	18	.	TRBD2	CASSQGTSGSPVQETQYF	TGTGCCAGCAGCCAAGGGACTAGCGGGAGTCCCGTCCAAGAGACCCAGTACTTC
TRBV19	TRBJ1-5	14	.	TRBD1	CASSSRGLNQPQHF	TGTGCCAGTAGTAGTAGGGGGCTTAATCAGCCCCAGCATTTT
TRBV9	TRBJ1-2	15	.	.	CASSVAGNRDYGYTF	TGTGCCAGCAGCGTAGCGGGGAACAGGGATTACGGCTACACCTTC
TRBV7-9	TRBJ1-2	15	.	.	CASSLAGQEVDGYTF	TGTGCCAGCAGCTTGGCCGGGCAGGAGGTAGATGGCTACACCTTC
TRBV5-4	TRBJ2-7	13	.	.	CASSLSPSYEQYF	TGTGCCAGCAGCCTCAGCCCCTCCTACGAGCAGTACTTC
TRBV6-5	TRBJ1-4	14	.	TRBD1	CASSPPDRVEKLFF	TGTGCCAGCAGCCCCCCTGACAGGGTCGAAAAACTGTTTTTT
TRBV7-9	TRBJ1-2	13	.	.	CASSLAGNYGYTF	TGTGCCAGCAGCTTGGCCGGAAACTATGGCTACACCTTC
TRBV29-1	TRBJ1-2	14	.	.	CSAGTGPANYGYTF	TGCAGCGCCGGGACTGGACCAGCTAACTATGGCTACACCTTC
TRBV12-2	TRBJ1-4	19	once	.	CASRLSPRQRWTFYEKLFF	TGTGCAAGTCGCTTGTCCCCACGACAGCGGTGGACTTTTTACGAAAAACTGTTTTTT
TRBV4-1	TRBJ2-7	15	.	TRBD1	CASSLDRTGLYEQYF	TGCGCCAGCAGTTTGGATCGGACAGGCCTCTACGAGCAGTACTTC
TRBV29-1	TRBJ1-2	14	.	.	CSVEQSGQSEGYTF	TGCAGCGTTGAACAATCAGGGCAGTCGGAAGGCTACACCTTC
TRBV10-1	TRBJ2-1	13	.	TRBD1	CASSEDRGAEQFF	TGCGCCAGCAGTGAAGACAGGGGAGCTGAGCAGTTCTTC
TRBV14	TRBJ1-6	14	.	.	CASSQEWGNSPLHF	TGTGCCAGCAGCCAAGAGTGGGGTAATTCACCCCTCCACTTT
TRBV6-5	TRBJ1-1	15	.	TRBD1	CASSREGAQSTEAFF	TGTGCCAGCAGTAGGGAGGGGGCGCAAAGTACTGAAGCTTTCTTT
TRBV7-9	TRBJ1-1	14	.	.	CASSLPHRGTEAFF	TGTGCCAGCAGCCTCCCTCACCGGGGAACTGAAGCTTTCTTT
TRBV27	TRBJ1-5	14	.	.	CASSLRVDRGPQHF	TGTGCCAGCAGTTTAAGGGTCGACAGAGGGCCCCAGCATTTT
TRBV15	TRBJ1-5	15	.	TRBD1	CATSRARGRDQPQHF	TGTGCCACCAGCAGGGCCAGGGGGCGGGATCAGCCCCAGCATTTT
TRBV10-2	TRBJ1-6	12	few	.	CASSGMGSPLHF	TGCGCCAGCAGTGGTATGGGTTCACCCCTCCACTTT
TRBV15	TRBJ1-5	16	.	TRBD1	CATSRDNQGANQPQHF	TGTGCCACCAGCAGAGATAATCAGGGGGCTAATCAGCCCCAGCATTTT
TRBV6-2/TRBV6-3	TRBJ1-1	17	once	.	CASSYGLDRPANTEAFF	TGTGCCAGCAGTTACGGACTCGACCGTCCTGCGAACACTGAAGCTTTCTTT
TRBV27	TRBJ1-2	15	.	TRBD1	CASRNRQGANYGYTF	TGTGCCAGCAGAAATAGACAGGGAGCTAACTATGGCTACACCTTC
TRBV27	TRBJ1-4	13	.	.	CASSFVLNEKLFF	TGTGCCAGCAGTTTCGTCTTGAATGAAAAACTGTTTTTT
TRBV24-1	TRBJ2-5	14	.	.	CATSDLGGQETQYF	TGTGCCACCAGTGATTTGGGGGGGCAAGAGACCCAGTACTTC
TRBV11-2	TRBJ1-4	14	.	TRBD1	CASSQDRGHEKLFF	TGTGCCAGCAGCCAGGACAGGGGGCATGAAAAACTGTTTTTT
TRBV10-2	TRBJ2-6	12	.	.	CASSGGFELLTF	TGCGCCAGCAGTGGAGGATTCGAGCTCCTGACTTTC
TRBV19	TRBJ2-3	11	.	.	CASSYTDTQYF	TGTGCCAGTAGTTACACAGATACGCAGTATTTT
TRBV9	TRBJ2-5	15	.	TRBD1	CASSPGQGRQETQYF	TGTGCCAGCAGCCCAGGACAGGGACGACAAGAGACCCAGTACTTC
TRBV19	TRBJ1-1	13	.	TRBD1	CATQTGAYTEAFF	TGTGCCACCCAGACAGGGGCCTACACTGAAGCTTTCTTT
TRBV5-6	TRBJ2-7	15	.	.	CASSLVNGPKYEQYF	TGTGCCAGCAGCTTGGTCAATGGACCGAAATACGAGCAGTACTTC
TRBV29-1	TRBJ1-1	17	.	TRBD1	CSVVGGMAGGFRTEAFF	TGCAGCGTTGTAGGGGGCATGGCAGGGGGTTTTCGGACTGAAGCTTTCTTT
TRBV6-1	TRBJ2-3	15	many	TRBD2	CASSETSGGADTQYF	TGTGCCAGCAGTGAAACTAGCGGGGGGGCAGATACGCAGTATTTT
TRBV27	TRBJ1-2	14	.	TRBD1	CASSLGTEPYGYTF	TGTGCCAGCAGTCTCGGGACAGAGCCCTATGGCTACACCTTC
TRBV7-2	TRBJ2-7	15	.	.	CASSLEATFSYEQYF	TGTGCCAGCAGCTTAGAAGCCACCTTCTCCTACGAGCAGTACTTC
TRBV6-5	TRBJ2-2	12	once	.	CASGLWTGELFF	TGTGCCAGCGGACTATGGACCGGGGAGCTGTTTTTT